The 3 T cell receptor beta chains in this list originate from one sample, sequenced in a study of blood T cell repertoires in COVID-19. The data were produced by immunoSEQ multiplex PCR, yet TCRdb's version contains in-frame clones alone and is incomplete. This sample has about 410,000 clones, with 80% to 90% found just once. The sequenced material came from peripheral blood. The receptors were sampled from a woman between 25 and 40 years old with active or convalescent COVID-19.

The J gene is TRBJ1-2, the V gene TRBV2; 7 bases match TRBD1. The V gene's germline CDR1 is SNHLY and CDR2 FYNNEI. The CDR3 is made up of 15 amino acids. The V segment lost 4 bases and the J segment 6 bases; nucleotides outside the gene matches: 11. In nucleotides, the CDR3 is TGTGCCAGCAGTGTTGACAGGGAAACCCAGCATGGCTACACCTTC. Amino acid sequence: CASSVDRETQHGYTF.

In this sample, this clone turned up once. The chain has TRBV5-1 and TRBJ2-7; D is ambiguous. The CDR3 is 15 amino acids. Germline CDR1 reads SGHRS; CDR2 reads YFSETQ. Trimming stripped 4 bases from V and 2 bases from J, with 16 bases between. CDR3 loop: CASSPSGHLTYEQYF. DNA for the CDR3: TGCGCCAGCAGCCCGTCTGGGCACCTCACCTACGAGCAGTACTTC.

This chain links TRBV7-9 with TRBJ2-7; D perhaps matches TRBD1 (6 bases). V dropped 1 base and J dropped 7 bases, with 17 bases sitting between them. Per germline, CDR1 SEHNR and CDR2 FQNEAQ (reference sequence). The CDR3 totals 15 residues. As DNA, the CDR3 is TGTGCCAGCAGCTTAGGGGGAGCTCCTACAGGGGAGCAGTACTTC. Amino acids: CASSLGGAPTGEQYF.